Listed below are T cell receptor beta chains from one sample, sequenced in a study of CD8+CD57+ T cells in acquired aplastic anemia. TCRdb used MiXCR to reprocess the reads, holding one entry per CDR3 protein. This table holds 150,000 or so distinct CDR3 sequences, about 52% found once. Sequenced: sorted CD4+, CD8+, or CD8+CD57+ T cells (not recorded which) from PBMCs. All receptors derive from a human donor with aplastic anemia. Each CDR3 is given with its conserved first and last residue. D genes are given only for firm matches. Expanded clones are given a class, and other clones once, few, many or no size at all.

>TRBD1|few|TRBV27|TRBJ2-6
TGTGCCAGCAGTTCGGGGACAGGGCTCTCTGGGGCCAACGTCCTGACTTTC
CASSSGTGLSGANVLTF
>.|many|TRBV5-4|TRBJ2-7
TGTGCCAGCAGCTCCCCCGGGACGGAGCCCTACGAGCAGTACTTC
CASSSPGTEPYEQYF
>.|many|TRBV7-3|TRBJ2-1
TGTGCCAGCAGCCTTCCGGGATCGCGGGCAAATGAGCAGTTCTTC
CASSLPGSRANEQFF
>.|.|TRBV2|TRBJ1-6
TGTGCCAGCAGTGAATATCAAAGCTCCTATAATTCACCCCTCCACTTT
CASSEYQSSYNSPLHF
>TRBD2|.|TRBV5-1|TRBJ2-5
TGCGCCAGCAGCTTGGACGGGAGGGCCACTGAGACCCAGTACTTC
CASSLDGRATETQYF
>TRBD1|many|TRBV6-2/TRBV6-3|TRBJ2-1
TGTGCCAGCAGTTACTACAGGGGGGAAGAGAACAATGAGCAGTTCTTC
CASSYYRGEENNEQFF
>.|few|TRBV25-1|TRBJ1-6
TGTGCCAGCAGTGAACCAAGGGCTCAAGGAGCAGCCCTCCACTTT
CASSEPRAQGAALHF
>.|.|TRBV10-3|TRBJ1-2
TGTGCCATCAGTGACTCTAGGGGATATGGCTATGGCTACACCTTC
CAISDSRGYGYGYTF
>.|.|TRBV7-2|TRBJ2-5
TGTGCCAGCAGCAGACAGTTACAAGAGACCCAGTACTTC
CASSRQLQETQYF
>.|many|TRBV6-6|TRBJ1-6
TGTGCCAGCAGTTACTCGAGGGGCGCCTATAATTCACCCCTCCACTTT
CASSYSRGAYNSPLHF